This entry lists 23 T cell receptor beta chains sequenced from one sample in a study of blood T cell repertoires in COVID-19. Clones were sequenced by immunoSEQ multiplex PCR, and TCRdb holds only the in-frame ones, with some missing. The sample lists around 240,000 clones, 65% to 90% occurring once. Sequencing used peripheral blood. These TCRs come from a woman between 50 and 59 years old with acute or convalescent COVID-19.

This chain connects TRBV6-1 to TRBJ1-6, with a weak D call TRBD1 (5 bases). This CDR3 is built from 14 residues. Germline V gene sequence: CDR1 MNHNS, CDR2 SASEGT. V lost 3 bases and J 8 bases, leaving 11 bases between the germline ends. The CDR3 protein is CASSDAGSYSPLHF. The CDR3 DNA reads TGTGCCAGCAGTGATGCAGGGTCTTATTCACCCCTCCACTTT.

The chain links TRBV10-1 to TRBJ1-1; D is possibly TRBD1 (5 bases). The CDR3 covers 12 residues. Germline loops: CDR1 WNHNN, CDR2 SYGVQD (reference sequence). The germline V and J ends were trimmed by 9 bases and 5 bases, with 13 bases remaining between them. The DNA of the CDR3 is TGCGCCAGTGGCTCGGGGGAAACTGAAGCTTTCTTT. Translating it yields CASGSGETEAFF.

The chain employs TRBV5-1 and TRBJ1-2; D possibly corresponds to TRBD1 (6 bases). The V and J ends lost 0 bases and 9 bases respectively, with 12 bases between them. The CDR3 runs 13 residues. Germline V CDR1 and CDR2: SGHRS, YFSETQ. The CDR3 protein is CASSLELGARYTF. In nucleotides, the CDR3 is TGCGCCAGCAGCTTGGAGCTGGGGGCTCGCTACACCTTC.

In its sample, this clone was seen once. Here the CDR3 reads CASSERDRVAKNIQYF. CDR3 bases: TGTGCCAGCAGTGAACGGGACAGGGTCGCCAAAAACATTCAGTACTTC. The chain joins TRBV6-1 to TRBJ2-4; 9 positions agree with TRBD1. Germline CDR1 MNHNS, CDR2 SASEGT. The length of the CDR3 is 16 residues. The J segment lost 1 base and the V segment lost 2 bases, leaving 3 bases of the junction unmatched.

The J gene is TRBJ2-7, the V gene TRBV21-1; the D call of TRBD2 is as the table states it, not checked on the DNA. TRBV21-1 is annotated as a pseudogene. The CDR3 length is 18 residues. The CDR3 DNA reads as TGTGCCAGCAGCAACCAAACATCCCATCGCGGAAAGCTCTACGAGCAGTACTTC. The encoded protein is CASSNQTSHRGKLYEQYF.

The chain combines TRBV3-1 (or the pseudogene TRBV3-2) with TRBJ2-6; TRBD2 aligns across 10 bases. CDR1 is LGHDT, CDR2 YNNKEL, per germline (reference sequence). The CDR3 is 16 amino acids. Losses at the gene ends were 7 bases for V and 4 bases for J; bases not matched to a gene: 7. The CDR3 loop is CASTLASGSGANVLTF. The DNA for the CDR3 is TGTGCCAGCACCCTCGCTAGCGGGAGCGGGGCCAACGTCCTGACTTTC.

The chain joins TRBV5-1 to TRBJ2-5; 7 bases line up with TRBD2. The trim removed 3 bases at V and 3 bases at J, leaving 14 bases unmatched. Germline V gives CDR1 SGHRS, CDR2 YFSETQ. The CDR3 totals 17 residues. CDR3 sequence (DNA): TGCGCCAGCAGCTCGGGGAGGGGCGGAGCTATGAAAGAGACCCAGTACTTC. It encodes CASSSGRGGAMKETQYF. The variable domain in full, with the rest retrieved from reference TRBV5-1 and TRBJ2-5, is KAGVTQTPRYLIKTRGQQVTLSCSPISGHRSVSWYQQTPGQGLQFLFEYFSETQRNKGNFPGRFSGRQFSNSRSEMNVSTLELGDSALYLCASSSGRGGAMKETQYFGPGTRLLVL.

The chain links TRBV6-5 to TRBJ2-7; possible D gene TRBD2, 7 bases. With 2 bases removed from V and 7 bases from J, the gap between germline ends came to 18 bases. Germline lookup yields CDR1 MNHEY and CDR2 SVGAGI. The CDR3 has 15 amino acids. The CDR3 sequence: CASSYARRGLGEQYF. CDR3 nucleotides: TGTGCCAGCAGTTACGCCCGGCGGGGGCTGGGGGAGCAGTACTTC.

The V gene is TRBV7-2, the J gene TRBJ1-2; TRBD1 matches at 10 bases. V lost 4 bases to trimming and J lost 7 bases; unmatched junction nucleotides: 6. In germline, CDR1 is SGHTA, CDR2 FQGNSA. The CDR3 has 14 amino acids. This chain's CDR3 is CASSSTGGDAGYTF. As DNA, the CDR3 is TGTGCCAGCAGCTCGACAGGGGGCGACGCTGGCTACACCTTC.

This clone was seen a handful of times. The V and J genes are TRBV13 and TRBJ1-2; D ambiguous. From germline, CDR1 is PRHDT and CDR2 FYEKMQ (reference sequence). The CDR3 extends over 15 amino acids. V was clipped by 2 bases and J by 8 bases, with 18 bases between them. CDR3 loop: CASSLSSRRGGGYTF. The DNA of the CDR3 is TGTGCCAGCAGCTTAAGTAGCAGGCGCGGCGGGGGCTACACCTTC.

Written as DNA, the CDR3 is TGTGCCAGCAGCACGGGGACAGCGTATCAGCCCCAGCATTTT. Translating it yields CASSTGTAYQPQHF. This rearrangement joins TRBV9 to TRBJ1-5, with 7 bases lining up with TRBD1. This CDR3 has 14 amino acids. Unmatched junction bases numbered 6, after V lost 4 bases and J lost 5 bases. Germline V lookup: CDR1 SGDLS, CDR2 YYNGEE.

In this sample, this clone turned up a few times. V gene TRBV10-3 combines with J gene TRBJ1-5; 9 nucleotides align to TRBD1. CDR1 ENHRY and CDR2 SYGVKD come from the germline V gene. The CDR3 consists of 15 residues. V was pared by 4 bases and J by 4 bases, with 5 bases of the junction left unmatched. The CDR3: CAISGVGQGNQPQHF. CDR3 sequence (DNA): TGTGCCATCAGTGGAGTCGGACAGGGGAATCAGCCCCAGCATTTT.

This sequence joins TRBV7-2 and TRBJ2-3, with 9 bases fitting TRBD2. This CDR3 comprises 15 residues. V dropped 8 bases and J dropped 2; count of bases not matched to a gene: 8. CDR1 and CDR2 (germline): SGHTA, FQGNSA. The CDR3, as DNA: TGTGCCAGCGGACGGCTAGCGGGGATCACAGATACGCAGTATTTT. Encoded protein: CASGRLAGITDTQYF. Full variable domain (remainder filled in from reference TRBV7-2 and TRBJ2-3): GAGVSQSPSNKVTEKGKDVELRCDPISGHTALYWYRQSLGQGLEFLIYFQGNSAPDKSGLPSDRFSAERTGGSVSTLTIQRTQQEDSAVYLCASGRLAGITDTQYFGPGTRLTVL.

This clone was seen a single time. V is TRBV5-4 and J is TRBJ2-3; TRBD2 matches at 7 bases. The CDR3 runs 16 residues. The germline V gene encodes CDR1 SGHNT and CDR2 YYREEE (reference sequence). The J segment lost 0 bases and the V segment lost 2 bases, leaving 6 bases of the junction unmatched. The CDR3 loop reads CASSFTSALSTDTQYF. CDR3 nucleotide sequence: TGTGCCAGCAGCTTTACTAGCGCTCTTAGCACAGATACGCAGTATTTT.

The count of this clone is one. J is TRBJ2-5 and V is TRBV4-2, with D possibly matching TRBD2 (6 bases). The V and J ends lost 0 bases and 5 bases respectively, with 13 bases between them. Per the germline V gene, CDR1 is LGHNA and CDR2 is YNFKEQ. The CDR3 totals 15 residues. CDR3 DNA: TGTGCCAGCAGCCAAGACGTTGGGAGGCGGGAGACCCAGTACTTC. It encodes CASSQDVGRRETQYF.

The count of this clone is one. The chain joins TRBV5-4 to TRBJ2-2, with 7 bases aligning to TRBD2. From germline, CDR1 is SGHNT and CDR2 YYREEE (reference sequence). With 4 bases clipped from V and 4 bases from J, the junction kept 7 bases outside the gene matches. The CDR3 covers 15 residues. CDR3 DNA sequence: TGTGCCAGCAGCAACCCTAGCGGAGTCACCGGGGAGCTGTTTTTT. Protein product: CASSNPSGVTGELFF.

This chain links TRBV6-2 or TRBV6-3 with TRBJ2-1; 9 nucleotides align to TRBD2. The CDR3 runs 17 residues. Per the germline V gene, CDR1 is MNHEY and CDR2 is SVGEGT. With V trimmed by 2 bases and J by 5 bases, 10 bases remained unmatched. CDR3 protein: CASSYALAGTMNNEQFF. The CDR3 DNA is TGTGCCAGCAGTTACGCCCTAGCGGGGACTATGAACAATGAGCAGTTCTTC.

The rearrangement joins TRBV5-6 to TRBJ1-2; TRBD1 matches at 9 bases. The CDR3 extends over 15 amino acids. Per the germline V gene, CDR1 is SGHDT and CDR2 is YYEEEE. Trimming removed 3 bases from V and 3 bases from J; junction bases left unmatched: 6. The CDR3 DNA reads TGTGCCAGCAGCTCCGGGACAGGGTCTGACTATGGCTACACCTTC. It translates to CASSSGTGSDYGYTF.

This chain's CDR3 is CASSKTSAFTDTQYF. The DNA for the CDR3 is TGTGCCAGCAGCAAGACTAGCGCCTTTACAGATACGCAGTATTTT. The chain carries TRBV7-3 and TRBJ2-3; the match to TRBD2 covers 8 bases. After removal of 5 bases from V and 3 bases from J, the junction contained 7 bases not matched to a gene. This CDR3 has 15 amino acids. Germline CDR1 is SGHTA and CDR2 is FQGTGA.

The V call is TRBV28, the J call TRBJ2-7, with D possibly being TRBD1 (6 bases). V shed 5 bases and J shed 1 base, with 9 bases lying between them. Germline V gene lookup returns CDR1 MDHEN and CDR2 SYDVKM. This CDR3 has 13 residues. This CDR3 is CASSEGQSYEQYF. DNA for the CDR3: TGTGCCAGCAGTGAGGGACAATCCTACGAGCAGTACTTC.

CDR3 nucleotide sequence: TGTGCCAGAAGGACAGGGGGCACCAAAAACATTCAGTACTTC. It specifies CARRTGGTKNIQYF. The chain links TRBV21-1 to TRBJ2-4; the DNA was not used to check the table's D call, TRBD1. TRBV21-1 is assigned pseudogene status. The CDR3 covers 14 residues.

This rearrangement joins TRBV5-4 to TRBJ1-1; possibly TRBD1 for D (5 bases). V dropped 0 bases and J dropped 0 bases, with 9 bases sitting between them. The CDR3 runs to 15 residues. The germline V gene has CDR1 SGHNT and CDR2 YYREEE (reference sequence). CDR3 bases: TGTGCCAGCAGCTTGGGGGGCGGGGTGAACACTGAAGCTTTCTTT. Translating it yields CASSLGGGVNTEAFF.

This clone appeared a few times. V gene TRBV3-1 (or the pseudogene TRBV3-2) combines with J gene TRBJ1-6; D not certain. V was shortened by 1 base and J by 9 bases, with 13 bases between the two germline ends. This CDR3 is built from 15 residues. CDR1 is LGHDT, CDR2 YNNKEL, per germline (reference sequence). CDR3 region: CASSQGITGSSPLHF. CDR3 nucleotide sequence: TGTGCCAGCAGCCAAGGGATAACCGGGAGTTCACCCCTCCACTTT.